This T cell receptor (beta chain) was documented in a study of read filtering for tumor transcriptome and immune sequencing. This clonotype was counted at least ten times. As yet, its antigen is unknown. The germline V gene encodes CDR1 SGHTA and CDR2 FQGTGA. This CDR3 comprises 14 residues. Trimming removed 2 bases from V and 6 bases from J; junction bases left unmatched: 3. Notes on the study in general: Single-read clonotypes: roughly 82% of IR-seq clonotypes (about 3.5% of reads), more than 70% of RNA-seq clonotypes (nearly 45% of reads). Dropping single-read clonotypes raised IR-seq and RNA-seq shared-clonotype correlation. The CD138-negative fraction was mixed bone marrow immune cells, not pure T cells.

At the time of active disease, bone marrow was collected from every patient. Molecular barcoded adaptors covering alpha/delta and beta/gamma chains were used on 400 to 450 ng RNA. A single record per CDR3 protein comes from TCRdb applying MiXCR to the reads. The sample comprises about 46,000 distinct CDR3 sequences, 15% to 20% of which are singletons, and 30% to 45% rests with the top ten. This sequence was found in a donor aged 40 or older with multiple myeloma. The chain is built from TRBV7-3 and TRBJ2-1, with 8 bases lining up with TRBD2. Specimen: a population of CD138-negative cells sorted from bone marrow. CDR3 sequence: CASSLAREGNEQFF. DNA of the CDR3: TGTGCCAGCAGCTTAGCACGGGAGGGCAATGAGCAGTTCTTC.